One sample yielded the 11 T cell receptor beta chains listed below, sequenced in a study of early T cells in non-severe SARS-CoV-2 infection. TCRdb itself ran the 5' RACE reads through MiXCR, one entry per CDR3 protein. There are 15,000 to 20,000 distinct CDR3 sequences in the sample; roughly 5% occur only once, and 5.5% to 8% lies in the top ten. The sequencing sample was made of whole blood. These receptors originate from an adult who was a healthcare worker with PCR-confirmed SARS-CoV-2 infection or an uninfected control (not recorded which).

Notes on this clonotype: This may be a read error: a much more frequent sequence differs by one nucleotide. The CDR3 DNA sequence: TGCACCAGCAGTCGGACAGGTCTGAACACTGAAGCTTTCTTT. The encoded protein is CTSSRTGLNTEAFF. V usage is TRBV4-3 and J usage is TRBJ1-1; 7 bases align to TRBD1. The CDR3 consists of 14 residues. CDR1 is LGHNA, CDR2 YSLEER, per germline.

This clonotype appeared many times. The chain carries TRBV6-5 and TRBJ2-2; D gene unclear. There are 11 residues in the CDR3. V lost 7 bases and J 4 bases, leaving 4 bases between the germline ends. The germline V gene has CDR1 MNHEY and CDR2 SVGAGI. CDR3 in DNA: TGTGCCAGCAAGGGCACCGGGGAGCTGTTTTTT. Protein product: CASKGTGELFF.

This clonotype came up a few times. V usage is TRBV20-1 and J usage is TRBJ2-5, with D unresolved. The ends were cut back, 5 bases at V and 5 bases at J, with 12 bases in the middle. CDR3 length equals 12 residues. CDR1 DFQATT and CDR2 SNEGSKA come from the germline V gene (reference sequence). In DNA form, the CDR3 reads TGCAGTGCTCTTGAAAGGGTGGAGACCCAGTACTTC. This encodes CSALERVETQYF.

The table lists this clonotype with many counts. The genes are TRBV6-2 or TRBV6-3 and TRBJ2-2; 8 bases map to TRBD1. Looked up from germline, CDR1 is MNHEY and CDR2 is SVGEGT. The CDR3 loop spans 16 amino acids. V gave up 4 bases and J gave up 0 bases; unmatched junction bases: 4. CDR3 in amino acids: CASSFSGGANTGELFF. The CDR3 DNA follows: TGTGCCAGCAGTTTCTCAGGGGGCGCGAACACCGGGGAGCTGTTTTTT.

The chain links TRBV20-1 to TRBJ1-1; a weak D match, TRBD1 (6 bases). CDR3 length equals 13 residues. Trimming pared 0 bases from V and 4 bases from J, leaving 9 bases between. CDR1 is DFQATT and CDR2 is SNEGSKA in the germline V gene (reference sequence). CDR3 region: CSARDLRGTEAFF. The CDR3 DNA reads as TGCAGTGCTAGAGACCTCAGGGGCACTGAAGCTTTCTTT.

This clonotype appeared many times. V and J are TRBV6-6 and TRBJ1-6; D remains unclear. The germline CDR1 and CDR2 sequences are MNHNY and SVGAGI (reference sequence). The CDR3 loop spans 16 amino acids. Trimming removed 4 bases at V and 7 bases at J, with 17 bases between. The CDR3 DNA reads as TGTGCCAGCAGTTCCACCCGGGATCCCATCAATTCACCCCTCCACTTT. Translating it yields CASSSTRDPINSPLHF.

This clonotype is deemed medium-sized. The V and J genes are TRBV9 and TRBJ2-7; D possibly matches TRBD1 or TRBD2 (7 bases each). CDR3 length equals 15 residues. Per germline, CDR1 SGDLS and CDR2 YYNGEE. The ends were cut back, 6 bases at V and 2 bases at J, with 18 bases in the middle. The CDR3 loop reads CASTQGGSTAYEQYV. The CDR3 DNA is TGTGCCAGCACCCAGGGGGGGAGTACGGCCTACGAGCAGTACGTC.

In its sample, this clonotype was seen many times. This chain connects TRBV7-8 to TRBJ1-1, with a weak D call TRBD1 (6 bases). In germline, CDR1 is SGHVS, CDR2 FQNEAQ. The V end was cut by 5 bases, the J end by 0 bases, with 13 bases between. This CDR3 has 15 residues. CDR3 sequence: CASSLGRGMNTEAFF. The DNA for the CDR3 is TGTGCCAGCAGCCTGGGCAGGGGAATGAACACTGAAGCTTTCTTT.

The rearrangement joins TRBV6-4 to TRBJ1-6; the D is unclear. Germline lookup yields CDR1 MRHNA and CDR2 SNTAGT. With 7 bases removed from V and 11 bases from J, the gap between germline ends came to 9 bases. The CDR3 sequence is 11 residues long. The CDR3 region has the DNA TGTGCCAGCAACGGGTTTCCACCCCTCCACTTT. Translated: CASNGFPPLHF.

The gene calls are TRBV11-3 and TRBJ2-1; 7 positions agree with TRBD2. V trimming: 5 bases; J trimming: 4 bases; junction bases outside the gene matches: 11. The CDR3 spans 16 residues. The V gene's germline CDR1 is SGHNT and CDR2 YENEEA. The CDR3 loop reads CASSPVDAGVYNEQFF. CDR3 nucleotides: TGTGCCAGCAGCCCCGTCGACGCGGGAGTGTACAATGAGCAGTTCTTC. The complete variable domain, with remaining parts taken from reference TRBV11-3 and TRBJ2-1, reads EAGVVQSPRYKIIEKKQPVAFWCNPISGHNTLYWYLQNLGQGPELLIRYENEEAVDDSQLPKDRFSAERLKGVDSTLKIQPAELGDSAVYLCASSPVDAGVYNEQFFGPGTRLTVL.

The CDR3 region has the DNA TGTGCCAGCAGCCCCCCAGCGGGAACCTCTGGGGCCAACGTCCTGACTTTC. Its translation: CASSPPAGTSGANVLTF. The V call is TRBV7-3, the J call TRBJ2-6; TRBD2 aligns across 7 bases. Germline CDR1 reads SGHTA; CDR2 reads FQGTGA. This CDR3 spans 17 amino acids. V shed 5 bases and J 0 bases; nucleotides not matched to a gene: 7.